A selection of T cell receptor beta chains follows, all from one sample in a study of blood T cell repertoires in COVID-19. Assay used: immunoSEQ multiplex PCR; TCRdb lists only in-frame clones, some missing. The data contain about 170,000 clones, more than 65% of them singletons. The source material was peripheral blood. The receptors were sampled from a man aged 65 to 85 with active or convalescent COVID-19. The CDR3 runs from the conserved cysteine through the conserved F or W. Fields, in order: clone size, D gene, V gene, J gene, CDR3 protein, CDR3 DNA. The D gene is left open where the match is weak. The size of a clone is reported for some rows only, either as once, few or many, or as a class for expanded clones.

-	TRBD2	TRBV28	TRBJ2-2	CASSPTSGRGYTGELFF	TGTGCCAGCAGTCCGACTAGCGGGAGGGGATACACCGGGGAGCTGTTTTTT
-	TRBD2	TRBV7-2	TRBJ2-3	CASSLVAGGTTDTQYF	TGTGCCAGCAGCTTAGTTGCGGGGGGGACCACAGATACGCAGTATTTT
-	TRBD1	TRBV15	TRBJ2-7	CATSRTRQGMNEQYF	TGTGCCACCAGCAGAACCAGACAGGGGATGAACGAGCAGTACTTC
many	TRBD2	TRBV24-1	TRBJ2-5	CATSWGTSGRAGETQYF	TGTGCCACCAGTTGGGGGACTAGCGGGAGGGCCGGAGAGACCCAGTACTTC
-	TRBD1	TRBV6-5	TRBJ2-5	CASSTRQGETQYF	TGTGCCAGCAGTACACGACAGGGAGAGACCCAGTACTTC
-	TRBD1	TRBV6-5	TRBJ1-1	CASSSPGQGAAFF	TGTGCCAGCAGTTCGCCGGGACAGGGGGCTGCTTTCTTT
-	-	TRBV20-1	TRBJ2-7	CSAGGSYEQYF	TGCAGTGCTGGGGGGTCCTACGAGCAGTACTTC
-	-	TRBV7-8	TRBJ1-5	CASSLRPGYQPQHF	TGTGCCAGCAGCTTAAGGCCCGGGTATCAGCCCCAGCATTTT
-	TRBD1	TRBV4-3	TRBJ2-1	CASSQDTAQGVWNEQFF	TGCGCCAGCAGCCAAGATACGGCCCAGGGGGTTTGGAATGAGCAGTTCTTC
-	-	TRBV11-2	TRBJ2-1	CASSLVAHSYNEQFF	TGTGCCAGCAGCTTGGTAGCTCACTCCTACAATGAGCAGTTCTTC
-	-	TRBV5-4	TRBJ2-3	CASSWGRWTDTQYF	TGTGCCAGCAGCTGGGGGAGGTGGACAGATACGCAGTATTTT
-	-	TRBV28	TRBJ1-4	CASSATGSTNEKLFF	TGTGCCAGCAGTGCCACAGGGAGCACTAATGAAAAACTGTTTTTT
few	-	TRBV5-4	TRBJ2-7	CASSSDRLGYEQYF	TGTGCCAGCAGCAGCGACAGATTGGGCTACGAGCAGTACTTC
few	TRBD1	TRBV2	TRBJ1-5	CASSEIRQGNSNQPQHF	TGTGCCAGCAGTGAAATTCGACAGGGTAACAGCAATCAGCCCCAGCATTTT
few	-	TRBV4-3	TRBJ2-1	CASSQDTRNVYNEQFF	TGCGCCAGCAGCCAAGATACGCGGAACGTCTACAATGAGCAGTTCTTC
-	TRBD2	TRBV4-1	TRBJ2-1	CASSQAGTSGYKSSYNEQFF	TGCGCCAGCAGCCAAGCGGGGACTAGCGGATACAAGAGCTCCTACAATGAGCAGTTCTTC
once	-	TRBV24-1	TRBJ2-1	CATSAQSIGEQFF	TGTGCCACCAGTGCCCAGTCAATCGGGGAGCAGTTCTTC
-	-	TRBV28	TRBJ2-2	CATGPTGNTGELFF	TGTGCCACTGGACCGACAGGGAACACCGGGGAGCTGTTTTTT
few	TRBD2	TRBV7-2	TRBJ2-1	CASSLVGTSGADNEQFF	TGTGCCAGCAGCTTAGTAGGGACTAGCGGGGCTGACAATGAGCAGTTCTTC
-	-	TRBV11-2	TRBJ2-7	CASSLEGGPPYEQYF	TGTGCCAGCAGCTTAGAAGGAGGGCCACCCTACGAGCAGTACTTC
-	TRBD1	TRBV20-1	TRBJ1-1	CSASPPTGKNTEAFF	TGCAGTGCTAGTCCCCCGACAGGGAAGAACACTGAAGCTTTCTTT
-	TRBD2	TRBV7-2	TRBJ2-4	CASSLRILWSGGAKNIQYF	TGTGCCAGCAGCTTGCGGATCCTTTGGAGCGGGGGGGCCAAAAACATTCAGTACTTC
-	TRBD1	TRBV5-1	TRBJ1-5	CASSLRQGLQPQHF	TGCGCCAGCAGCTTACGACAGGGGCTTCAGCCCCAGCATTTT
-	TRBD1	TRBV5-1	TRBJ2-3	CASSLGTGLFTDTQYF	TGCGCCAGCAGCCTGGGGACAGGACTCTTCACAGATACGCAGTATTTT
once	-	TRBV20-1	TRBJ1-5	CSASRGKGQPQHF	TGCAGTGCTAGTAGGGGGAAGGGTCAGCCCCAGCATTTT
once	TRBD1	TRBV11-3	TRBJ2-1	CASSLRGGMTYNEQFF	TGTGCCAGCAGCTTACGAGGGGGCATGACCTACAATGAGCAGTTCTTC